This T cell receptor (beta chain) was captured by sequencing in a study of cytomegalovirus exposure and HLA in healthy donors (TCRdb year 2017). For the wider study: In an earlier analysis of several hundred of the donors, 276 Gb of sequence data and about 110 million unique TCR beta sequences from 150 million to 200 million T cells were reported. An earlier analysis of several hundred of the donors used high-throughput TCR beta sequencing to judge whether each TCR beta V gene segment behaved as functional or pseudogenic. A later genetic analysis used genome-wide SNP genotypes for about 65% of the 666 donors, treating that subset as a discovery cohort. The aim of the study was to test whether cataloging public T cell receptors could identify signatures of past pathogen exposure. The number of donors typed differed by locus, with about 620-630 for A, B, C, DRB1 and DQB1, around 520 for DQA1, under 610 for DPA1, and some 470 for DPB1. Because of strong linkage in the cohort, five DR-DQ haplotypes were treated as single units for association and clustering. Rather than using new phenotypic data, the later analysis identified candidate immune exposures from TCR beta sequences and from how often those sequences occurred across donors. Donor age, sex, ethnicity and CMV serostatus were compiled together with the repertoire data. Along with the approximately 620-subject first cohort, a separate validation cohort of about 110 different subjects was used. Every repertoire in the discovery cohort had been generated on one and the same sequencing platform. To predict cytomegalovirus infection status, the study combined high-throughput TCR immunosequencing, statistical association of individual TCRs with disease status, and machine learning. The study used immunosequencing to profile the T cell repertoires of approximately 630 subjects and linked those repertoires to cytomegalovirus serostatus. A later analysis re-analyzed previously published TCR beta repertoires from roughly 630 donors and added high-resolution HLA genotyping to study TCR occurrence patterns. HLA typing included class I and class II loci at four-digit resolution. On average, 235,054 unique TCR beta nucleotide sequences were sequenced per donor among about 400 genotyped donors of the cohort, with roughly 19% of those sequences being non-productive. Of the roughly 430 genotyped donors, around 81% fell in the genetic ancestry cluster associated with self-reported Caucasian donors. An early release covering roughly 600 HLA-typed donors comprised about 300 gigabases of sequencing data and around 80 million unique TCR sequences. What the authors observed across the whole study: In a later analysis, several top co-occurrence clusters were reported to appear linked to parvovirus B19, influenza, CMV and Epstein-Barr virus. Sequencing depth was assumed to be roughly uniform across donors in the presence/absence analyses, though that assumption may not hold. According to a later analysis, TCR association rates differed among HLA loci, with DRB1 alleles showing the most associated TCRs and HLA-C alleles showing the fewest. Compared with the approximately 700-donor mean, donors in an Asian-associated ancestry cluster had fewer N-insertions in productive TCRs, according to a later genetic analysis. In this cohort, only TCR beta chains were sequenced, and detectable features were limited by the absence of alpha or paired-chain data. An earlier analysis of around 600 of the donors showed that most TCR beta V segments appeared in productive rearrangements either about 87% or about 30% of the time, which broadly matched IMGT annotations. According to a later analysis, most CMV-associated TCR beta chains appeared to be HLA-restricted, and the HLA associations seemed to be driven largely by CMV exposure. A further reported finding was that TCR beta sequences accurately predicted the HLA-A and HLA-B alleles for most subjects in the first cohort. Some IMGT-functional V segments, including TRBV6-2 and TRBV6-3, could not be told apart with the 87-base-pair reads, so those segments were excluded. Immune exposure information for the cohort was limited to CMV serostatus. It was suggested by the authors that the approach could potentially be generalized to other disease states and immunological phenotypes. Because counts were too low, 15 or so rarely observed V segments, including chromosome 9 orphons, were excluded from the earlier analysis of around 590 of the donors. In vitro tests confirmed that a few of the cytomegalovirus-associated TCR beta chains recognize cytomegalovirus antigens. A later analysis found that HLA-associated TCR beta chains were more clonally expanded and had lower generation probabilities than equally common non-associated chains. The classifier was reported to diagnose cytomegalovirus status with high specificity and sensitivity in both the original and validation cohorts. Because HLA typing was unavailable for some donors at each locus, only the typed subset was used in association tests. Most TCR sequences were observed very rarely across donors, whereas some public TCRs were present in many individuals. Strong co-occurrence of HLA alleles, especially DR and DQ, made assigning TCR associations to individual alleles difficult. Specific HLA alleles were associated with some 15,000 TCR beta sequences at a false discovery rate of 0.05 in a later analysis. An association between a missense DCLRE1C variant and V-gene and J-gene trimming of TCR beta chains was found in a later genetic analysis and replicated in an independent cohort. In the study, 164 TCR beta chains were listed as associated with cytomegalovirus. A cluster of highly shared sequence variants was judged likely to represent a technical artifact of the sequencing pipeline. Linkage disequilibrium might explain the correlated functional status among segregating V segments, but an unknown experimental factor could not be excluded.

The CDR3, cysteine through phenylalanine, is 17 amino acids long. This entry keeps only the CDR3 DNA: 51 bases, framed from base 1. As encoded in the germline V gene, CDR1 is SGHVS while CDR2 is FNYEAQ. V lost 5 bases and J lost 10 bases, and the count of bases not matched to a germline gene is 14. The cohort was made up of approximately 670 healthy bone marrow donors. All cohort members were sampled while nominally healthy, although unrecorded immune exposures were likely present. The donor tested CMV seronegative and was one of the 352 seronegative cohort members. A peripheral blood sample was collected from each donor, and TCR beta sequencing was performed on peripheral blood mononuclear cells. The Qiagen DNeasy Blood Extraction Kit was used to extract genomic DNA from the blood cell samples. Comments on this clone: What this receptor recognizes is not known. The input lacks base qualities; no much larger clone sits a single base away.

The library relied on the immunoSEQ multiplex PCR assay. A mixture of 60 forward primers for TCR Vbeta segments and 13 reverse primers for TCR Jbeta segments was used in the multiplex PCR. A multiplex PCR assay on genomic DNA amplified the CDR3 region of rearranged TCR beta genes. On the Illumina HiSeq System, the amplified TCR beta libraries were sequenced as 87-base-pair reads. The authors' pipeline ran thus. In a later analysis, roughly 80 million unique TCR beta chains were counted across the 500 to 850 repertoires, and roughly 11 million of these chains were shared by at least two donors. Raw reads were error-corrected and collapsed into unique sequences by a nearest-neighbor algorithm in which closely related sequences were merged to remove PCR and sequencing errors. To assign V, D and J gene segments, CDR3 sequences were aligned to IMGT reference sequences. For a sequence to be retained, a match of at least six nucleotides to both a V gene segment and a J gene segment was required. Rearrangements were called productive when the CDR3 lacked stop codons and stayed in frame with V and J; all others were non-productive. CDR3 was defined according to IMGT convention as the region running from the second conserved V-encoded cysteine to the conserved J-encoded phenylalanine. In an earlier analysis of approximately 590 of the donors, sequences lacking an unambiguous match to a single V gene segment were excluded. An earlier analysis of around 600 of the donors classified V segments as functional when productive rearrangements were above 56.7% and as segregating when the standard deviation between donors was above 5%. A statistical classification framework was built to diagnose cytomegalovirus status from the catalog of TCR beta chain sequences. V and J gene assignment, in a later analysis, came from comparing TCR nucleotide sequences with IMGT/GENE-DB human TR gene sequences. A later analysis assigned CDR3 sequences and most-parsimonious VDJ recombination scenarios with the TCRdist pipeline. In a later analysis, each TCR beta chain was defined by its CDR3 amino acid sequence together with its V-gene family, and reads lacking a unique V-gene family were excluded. To address suspected cross-contamination and a sequencing artifact, a later analysis removed approximately 590 highly shared, low-generation-probability nucleotide sequences. A later analysis calculated a clonal expansion index for each public chain from normalized within-repertoire ranks of inferred template counts. A later analysis computed generation probabilities with a VDJ recombination model fitted to out-of-frame rearrangements, and checked the results against IGoR. A later analysis scored TCR-TCR, TCR-HLA and TCR-CMV co-occurrence with hypergeometric tests, applying a repertoire-size bias correction to TCR pairs. To estimate false discovery rates, a later analysis permuted the HLA or CMV assignments 20 times. A later analysis grouped co-occurring TCRs with DBSCAN, adding TCRdist sequence similarity when clustering within HLA-allele-positive subsets. Repertoires with fewer than 30,000 or more than 120,000 public chains, plus five repertoires with anomalous nucleotide sharing, were excluded from co-occurrence clustering. In its TCRdb copy, this immuneACCESS table keeps in-frame sequences only and misses some clones. Where compared with another copy, unresolved V genes explain less than half of these, and the others have no known cause. V, J and clone size derive from that table, while D and trimming were established from the DNA sequence. The sample contains fewer than 200,000 clones, more than 80% of them found a single time. The top ten clones comprise approximately 2% of the sample.

Sequencing used PBMCs. This TCR was recovered from a woman aged 18-29 years in good health and CMV-seronegative. This chain joins TRBV7-6 to TRBJ2-1; TRBD2 lines up with 13 middle nucleotides. The CDR3 here reads CASSHGLAGASRGEQFF. The bases read TGTGCCAGCAGCCATGGACTAGCGGGAGCCTCCCGGGGCGAGCAGTTCTTC. Supplemented by the reference TRBV7-6 and TRBJ2-1 proteins around the CDR3, the complete variable domain is GAGVSQSPRYKVTKRGQDVALRCDPISGHVSLYWYRQALGQGPEFLTYFNYEAQQDKSGLPNDRFSAERPEGSISTLTIQRTEQRDSAMYRCASSHGLAGASRGEQFFGPGTRLTVL.